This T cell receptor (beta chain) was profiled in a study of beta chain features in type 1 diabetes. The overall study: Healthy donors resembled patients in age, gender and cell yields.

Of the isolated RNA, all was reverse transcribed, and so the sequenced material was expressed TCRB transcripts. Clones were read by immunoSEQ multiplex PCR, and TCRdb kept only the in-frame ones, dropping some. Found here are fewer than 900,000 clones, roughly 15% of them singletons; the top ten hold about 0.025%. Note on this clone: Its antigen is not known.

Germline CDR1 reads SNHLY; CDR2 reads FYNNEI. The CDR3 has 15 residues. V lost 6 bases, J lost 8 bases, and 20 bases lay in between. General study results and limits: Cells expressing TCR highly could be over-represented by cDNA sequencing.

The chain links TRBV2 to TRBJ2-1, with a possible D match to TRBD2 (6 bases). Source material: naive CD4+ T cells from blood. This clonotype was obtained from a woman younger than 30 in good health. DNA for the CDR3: TGTGCCAGCAGAGTTCAACCGACTAGTCGGGATGAGCAGTTCTTC. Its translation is CASRVQPTSRDEQFF.